Following are 13 T cell receptor beta chains from one sample sequenced in a study of control samples from healthy donors and cancer patients. The table came from immunoSEQ multiplex PCR; TCRdb's copy has only in-frame clones and leaves some out. The top ten hold less than 15% of the sample, which has 100,000 or so clones, about 80% seen once. Sequenced material: blood. The receptor source for this set is a woman between 45 and 60 years old in good health.

The genes are TRBV24-1 and TRBJ2-1; maybe TRBD1 (6 bases). CDR1 KGHDR and CDR2 SFDVKD come from the germline V gene. This CDR3 is 14 amino acids long. V was shortened by 4 bases and J by 6 bases, with 12 bases between the two germline ends. The chain's CDR3 is CATSETGGGNEQFF. CDR3 in DNA: TGTGCCACCAGTGAGACAGGAGGCGGCAATGAGCAGTTCTTC.

The chain recombines TRBV6-1 with TRBJ2-7; 13 bases are a match to TRBD2. CDR1 is MNHNS and CDR2 is SASEGT in the germline V gene. This CDR3 comprises 19 residues. Trimming removed 0 bases from V and 8 bases from J; junction bases left unmatched: 16. The CDR3 is CASSEATGTSGVKVVKQYF. CDR3 DNA sequence: TGTGCCAGCAGTGAAGCCACCGGGACTAGCGGGGTTAAGGTTGTGAAGCAGTACTTC.

The chain joins TRBV19 to TRBJ1-4, with D uncertain. Trimming removed 5 bases at V and 0 bases at J, with 7 bases between. From germline, CDR1 is LNHDA and CDR2 SQIVND (reference sequence). This CDR3 has 14 amino acids. DNA for the CDR3: TGTGCCAGTAGTCTGGGGACAACTAATGAAAAACTGTTTTTT. Translation gives CASSLGTTNEKLFF.

The genes are TRBV7-2 and TRBJ1-4; D ambiguous. Germline assignment: CDR1 SGHTA and CDR2 FQGNSA. The CDR3 length is 15 residues. The V gene lost 2 bases and the J gene lost 5 bases, with 12 bases spanning the gap. CDR3 coding DNA: TGTGCCAGCAGCTTAACTGGTCAACTCAATGAAAAACTGTTTTTT. Its translation: CASSLTGQLNEKLFF.

This clone has more than one count but fewer than ten. For the CDR3, the DNA is TGTGCCAGCTATCTCCGTGGGGGTTCCACTGAAGCTTTCTTT. Translating it yields CASYLRGGSTEAFF. V gene TRBV2 combines with J gene TRBJ1-1, with a weak D call TRBD1 (5 bases). CDR1 and CDR2 (germline): SNHLY, FYNNEI. V was trimmed by 8 bases and J by 4 bases, leaving 17 bases between them. The CDR3 has 14 amino acids.

The CDR3 region is CATSDRNSGSHNEQFF. The CDR3 DNA reads as TGTGCCACCAGTGACCGAAATAGCGGGAGCCACAATGAGCAGTTCTTC. The J gene is TRBJ2-1, the V gene TRBV24-1; 9 bases map to TRBD2. CDR3 length equals 16 residues. The V segment lost 4 bases and the J segment 5 bases; nucleotides outside the gene matches: 8. The germline CDR1 and CDR2 sequences are KGHDR and SFDVKD.

J is TRBJ1-2 and V is TRBV10-3; tentatively, D is TRBD1 (6 bases). CDR1 ENHRY and CDR2 SYGVKD come from the germline V gene. The CDR3 sequence is 14 residues long. V was shortened by 6 bases and J by 2 bases, with 13 bases between the two germline ends. DNA of the CDR3: TGTGCCATCAGCGTAACACAGGGCAACTATGGCTACACCTTC. It specifies CAISVTQGNYGYTF.

This chain joins TRBV18 and TRBJ2-3; TRBD1 matches 7 bases. CDR3 size: 15 residues. V was clipped by 1 base and J by 5 bases; unmatched bases: 6. Germline V gene sequence: CDR1 KGHSH, CDR2 LQKENI. CDR3 nucleotide sequence: TGTGCCAGCTCACCACAAAGGGGGCAGGGAGATACGCAGTATTTT. This gives the protein CASSPQRGQGDTQYF. The entire variable domain, with the rest obtained from reference TRBV18 and TRBJ2-3, is as follows: NAGVMQNPRHLVRRRGQEARLRCSPMKGHSHVYWYRQLPEEGLKFMVYLQKENIIDESGMPKERFSAEFPKEGPSILRIQQVVRGDSAAYFCASSPQRGQGDTQYFGPGTRLTVL.

The chain couples TRBV29-1 to TRBJ1-1; D is ambiguous. The ends were cut back, 6 bases at V and 1 base at J, with 3 bases in the middle. The CDR3 runs 10 residues. Germline CDR1 reads SQVTM; CDR2 reads ANQGSEA. The CDR3 sequence: CSVGNTEAFF. CDR3 DNA sequence: TGCAGCGTGGGGAACACTGAAGCTTTCTTT.

This chain uses TRBV5-1 with TRBJ2-4, with D perhaps matching TRBD2 (5 bases). CDR1 and CDR2 (germline): SGHRS, YFSETQ. The CDR3 spans 19 residues. V was pared by 0 bases and J by 5 bases, with 24 bases between. The CDR3 is CASSLEGGRAPRLQNIQYF. The CDR3 region has the DNA TGCGCCAGCAGCTTGGAGGGCGGGCGGGCCCCGCGGCTACAAAACATTCAGTACTTC.

This clone has more than one count but fewer than ten. V is TRBV19 and J is TRBJ1-3; unclear D gene. V gave up 2 bases and J gave up 3 bases, with 8 bases separating them. CDR1 and CDR2 from the germline V gene are LNHDA and SQIVND (reference sequence). The length of the CDR3 is 14 residues. CDR3 nucleotides: TGTGCCAGTAGTATAAACAGCCTTGGAAACACCATATATTTT. Protein: CASSINSLGNTIYF.

This rearrangement joins TRBV3-1 (or the pseudogene TRBV3-2) to TRBJ2-1; D possibly uses TRBD1 or TRBD2 (5 bases each). The CDR3 has 13 residues. Germline lookup yields CDR1 LGHDT and CDR2 YNNKEL (reference sequence). Trimming stripped 0 bases from V and 12 bases from J, with 12 bases between. The CDR3 DNA follows: TGTGCCAGCAGCCAAGATCGAGGGGCCGGGCAGTTCTTC. It codes for CASSQDRGAGQFF.

In this sample, this clone turned up a few times. The chain recombines TRBV2 with TRBJ1-6; 7 positions agree with TRBD1. The junction had 10 bases not matched to a gene; V was cut back by 5 bases and J by 6 bases. The CDR3 is made up of 16 amino acids. CDR1 and CDR2 (germline): SNHLY, FYNNEI. Here the CDR3 reads CASSPRAGQSNSPLHF. CDR3 in DNA: TGTGCCAGCAGTCCCAGGGCGGGACAGAGTAATTCACCCCTCCACTTT.